These T cell receptor beta chains were read from a single sample in a study of shared clonotypes between healthy human individuals. Measured with immunoSEQ multiplex PCR; TCRdb has only the in-frame clones, and not every one. The sample includes under 600,000 clones, around 76% of them seen just once. The sample comprised PBMCs. The receptors were sampled from a woman aged 40 to 50 in good health. Some clones in this sample may be carry-over from other donors' samples. The conserved cysteine and the conserved F or W are not part of the CDR3 here.

CDR3 protein: ASSITSNYGYT; V gene: TRBV19; J gene: TRBJ1-2
CDR3 protein: ASSESGALGNEQF; V gene: TRBV10-1; J gene: TRBJ2-1
CDR3 protein: AISVAGGELNTEAF; V gene: TRBV10-3; J gene: TRBJ1-1
CDR3 protein: ASSESSGEGNEQF; V gene: TRBV6-4; J gene: TRBJ2-1
CDR3 protein: ASSPLGGSGTPNEQF; V gene: TRBV7-2; J gene: TRBJ2-1
CDR3 protein: ASSLDGGPYTEAF; V gene: TRBV27; J gene: TRBJ1-1
CDR3 protein: ASSQAGGPASSYNEQF; V gene: TRBV7-9; J gene: TRBJ2-1
CDR3 protein: ASSRQEYEQY; V gene: TRBV6-1; J gene: TRBJ2-7
CDR3 protein: ASSPTSEAYEQY; V gene: TRBV7-2; J gene: NA
CDR3 protein: ASSENRQVYAQY; V gene: TRBV6-1; J gene: TRBJ2-3
CDR3 protein: ASSEYGQETQY; V gene: TRBV6-1; J gene: TRBJ2-5
CDR3 protein: ASSYSNWEGNEQF; V gene: TRBV6-6; J gene: TRBJ2-1